These 32 T cell receptor beta chains were all obtained from the same sample, sequenced in a study of blood T cell repertoires in COVID-19. The repertoire was sequenced with immunoSEQ multiplex PCR; TCRdb's copy has only in-frame clones and lacks some. Found here are around 330,000 clones, around 85% of them singletons; the top ten hold under 2%. The sequenced sample was PBMCs or T cells enriched from blood (not recorded which). These TCRs come from a woman younger than 45 who had been exposed to COVID-19.

The chain couples TRBV28 to TRBJ1-2; D might be TRBD1 (5 bases). Per the germline V gene, CDR1 is MDHEN and CDR2 is SYDVKM. This CDR3 contains 13 residues. Trimming took 6 bases from V and 8 from J, leaving 16 bases between them. The CDR3 region is CASSVQGTQGYTF. Written as DNA, the CDR3 is TGTGCCAGCAGCGTCCAGGGAACGCAAGGCTACACCTTC.

J is TRBJ2-3 and V is TRBV30; 7 bases are a match to TRBD2. The germline V gene has CDR1 GTSNPN and CDR2 SVGIG (reference sequence). The CDR3 length is 16 residues. With 2 bases clipped from V and 0 bases from J, the junction kept 8 bases outside the gene matches. CDR3 region: CAWSLQTSPSTDTQYF. The DNA of the CDR3 is TGTGCCTGGAGTCTCCAGACTAGCCCGAGCACAGATACGCAGTATTTT.

The rearrangement joins TRBV3-1 (or the pseudogene TRBV3-2) to TRBJ2-3; the D gene is possibly TRBD2 (6 bases). The ends were cut back, 4 bases at V and 3 bases at J, with 17 bases in the middle. The CDR3 consists of 16 residues. CDR1 is LGHDT and CDR2 is YNNKEL in the germline V gene (reference sequence). The CDR3 coding sequence is TGTGCCAGCAGCCCTCGGGAGACTAGTCAAACAGATACGCAGTATTTT. Translated, it gives CASSPRETSQTDTQYF.

The chain has TRBV18 and TRBJ2-1; 9 nucleotides line up with TRBD2. This CDR3 is built from 14 residues. Germline V gives CDR1 KGHSH, CDR2 LQKENI. Trimming at V came to 4 bases and at J to 5 bases, leaving 3 bases not matched to a gene. The CDR3 DNA is TGTGCCAGCTCACGGACTAGCGATGACAATGAGCAGTTCTTC. It codes for CASSRTSDDNEQFF.

The V call is TRBV18, the J call TRBJ2-3, with 7 bases lining up with TRBD1. CDR3 length: 17 amino acids. CDR1 is KGHSH, CDR2 LQKENI, per germline. V lost 0 bases and J lost 3; bases outside the gene matches: 9. CDR3 sequence reads: CASSPPGTGVGTDTQYF. The CDR3 DNA follows: TGTGCCAGCTCACCACCTGGTACAGGGGTAGGAACAGATACGCAGTATTTT.

The chain recombines TRBV7-9 with TRBJ1-6, with 8 bases fitting TRBD1. This CDR3 contains 16 residues. V lost 4 bases, J lost 5 bases, and 7 bases stayed unmatched. Germline V CDR1 and CDR2: SEHNR, FQNEAQ (reference sequence). This chain's CDR3 is CASSWTPGQDNSPLHF. The CDR3 DNA sequence: TGTGCCAGCAGCTGGACCCCGGGACAGGATAATTCACCCCTCCACTTT.

This chain connects TRBV5-4 to TRBJ2-1; possible D gene TRBD2, 6 bases. Trimming shortened V by 3 bases and J by 8 bases, and 21 bases separated the two germline ends. This CDR3 spans 16 amino acids. CDR1 is SGHNT, CDR2 YYREEE, per germline (reference sequence). The CDR3 nucleotides read TGTGCCAGCAGCTCGGGGATCCGGACTATCGTCGATGAGCAGTTCTTC. This sequence encodes CASSSGIRTIVDEQFF.

The CDR3 reads CASSWTLPDTQYF. The DNA for the CDR3 is TGTGCCAGCAGTTGGACTCTTCCAGATACGCAGTATTTT. The rearrangement uses TRBV12-3 or TRBV12-4 and TRBJ2-3; a possible D gene is TRBD2 (5 bases). The ends were cut back, 4 bases at V and 4 bases at J, with 9 bases in the middle. The CDR3 is 13 residues long.

J is TRBJ1-6 and V is TRBV19; D is perhaps TRBD1 (6 bases). With 10 bases removed from V and 8 bases from J, the gap between germline ends came to 15 bases. The CDR3 covers 13 residues. Germline loops: CDR1 LNHDA, CDR2 SQIVND (reference sequence). The CDR3 bases are TGTGCCACCAAGGCCCCAGGGGATTCACCCCTCCACTTT. Its translation is CATKAPGDSPLHF. The full variable domain, in which reference TRBV19 and TRBJ1-6 provide the parts outside the CDR3, is DGGITQSPKYLFRKEGQNVTLSCEQNLNHDAMYWYRQDPGQGLRLIYYSQIVNDFQKGDIAEGYSVSREKKESFPLTVTSAQKNPTAFYLCATKAPGDSPLHFGNGTRLTVT.

The rearrangement uses TRBV12-5 and TRBJ2-7, with TRBD2 matching over 7 bases. V trimming: 1 base; J trimming: 7 bases; junction bases outside the gene matches: 4. Per germline, CDR1 LGHNT and CDR2 FRNRAP. The CDR3 covers 13 residues. The CDR3 DNA reads as TGTGCTAGTGGTTTGGGTGCCGGGGGGGAGCAGTACTTC. Amino acids: CASGLGAGGEQYF. Together with reference TRBV12-5 and TRBJ2-7, the CDR3 gives the full variable domain: DARVTQTPRHKVTEMGQEVTMRCQPILGHNTVFWYRQTMMQGLELLAYFRNRAPLDDSGMPKDRFSAEMPDATLATLKIQPSEPRDSAVYFCASGLGAGGEQYFGPGTRLTVT.

The V gene is TRBV28, the J gene TRBJ1-2; the D gene is possibly TRBD1 (6 bases). The CDR3 loop spans 13 amino acids. V lost 10 bases, J lost 2 bases, and 14 bases lay in between. The germline V gene has CDR1 MDHEN and CDR2 SYDVKM. The CDR3 DNA follows: TGTGCCATCAGGGGACACGCGAACTATGGCTACACCTTC. Translating gives CAIRGHANYGYTF.

The rearrangement links TRBV29-1 to TRBJ1-1; D not certain. The CDR3 sequence is 12 residues long. Trimming left V 3 bases short and J 7 bases short, with 12 bases between. Germline-derived CDR1 and CDR2 are SQVTM and ANQGSEA. The CDR3, as DNA: TGCAGCGTTGAGGAGAAAACTCGTGAAGCTTTCTTT. The encoded protein is CSVEEKTREAFF.

J is TRBJ1-1 and V is TRBV10-3; tentatively, D is TRBD1 (6 bases). V dropped 8 bases and J dropped 3 bases, with 13 bases sitting between them. CDR1 and CDR2 (germline): ENHRY, SYGVKD. The CDR3 totals 13 residues. The CDR3 loop is CAISGEGDTEAFF. The CDR3 bases are TGTGCCATCTCAGGGGAAGGGGACACTGAAGCTTTCTTT.

There are a few counts of this clone. The V gene is TRBV10-3, the J gene TRBJ2-1, with TRBD2 matching over 11 bases. The length of the CDR3 is 15 residues. V shed 7 bases, J shed 6 bases, and the junction held 8 bases outside the gene matches. The germline gives CDR1 ENHRY, CDR2 SYGVKD. CDR3 residues: CAITLGSGGGNEQFF. The DNA for the CDR3 is TGTGCCATCACCCTGGGTAGCGGGGGGGGCAATGAGCAGTTCTTC.

The chain recombines TRBV14 with TRBJ1-4; tentative D call: TRBD1 (6 bases). Germline V gene sequence: CDR1 SGHDN, CDR2 FVKESK. The ends were cut back, 4 bases at V and 8 bases at J, with 14 bases in the middle. The CDR3 loop spans 14 amino acids. CDR3 coding DNA: TGTGCCAGCAGCCCCGGGGGGCGAGGGGAAAAACTGTTTTTT. Residues: CASSPGGRGEKLFF.

The J gene is TRBJ1-2, the V gene TRBV4-1; TRBD1 aligns across 7 bases. CDR3 length: 16 amino acids. CDR1 is MGHRA and CDR2 is YSYEKL in the germline V gene. V lost 0 bases, J lost 8 bases, and 12 bases stayed unmatched. The CDR3 loop is CASSQERGLQGSGYTF. For the CDR3, the DNA is TGCGCCAGCAGCCAAGAAAGAGGATTACAGGGGTCCGGCTACACCTTC.

CDR3 sequence: CASSPDSNIQYF. In nucleotides, the CDR3 is TGTGCCAGCTCACCGGACTCAAACATTCAGTACTTC. The chain joins TRBV18 to TRBJ2-4; the D gene is possibly TRBD2 (5 bases). CDR3 length equals 12 residues. The germline V and J ends were trimmed by 3 bases and 6 bases, with 6 bases remaining between them. The germline V gene has CDR1 KGHSH and CDR2 LQKENI.

The chain combines TRBV6-5 with TRBJ2-2; D is possibly TRBD1 (6 bases). The V gene lost 6 bases and the J gene lost 9 bases, with 17 bases spanning the gap. The germline V gene has CDR1 MNHEY and CDR2 SVGAGI. The CDR3 length is 14 residues. Here the CDR3 DNA reads TGTGCCAGCAGACCAGGGGTGTTCTTGCGGGAGCTGTTTTTT. This gives the protein CASRPGVFLRELFF.

This chain uses TRBV18 with TRBJ2-5; D might be TRBD1 (5 bases). The V end was cut by 3 bases, the J end by 3 bases, with 11 bases between. The length of the CDR3 is 14 residues. The germline V gene has CDR1 KGHSH and CDR2 LQKENI. The CDR3 region has the DNA TGTGCCAGCTCACCCGCAGGGTTAAAAGAGACCCAGTACTTC. It yields the protein CASSPAGLKETQYF.

The chain links TRBV4-3 to TRBJ1-1; D is ambiguous. Per germline, CDR1 LGHNA and CDR2 YSLEER. The ends were cut back, 0 bases at V and 6 bases at J, with 8 bases in the middle. CDR3 length: 13 residues. The CDR3 sequence is CASSQDRTAEAFF. CDR3 coding DNA: TGCGCCAGCAGCCAAGATAGGACTGCTGAAGCTTTCTTT.

The chain couples TRBV25-1 to TRBJ1-6; D not certain. CDR1 is MGHDK, CDR2 SYGVNS, per germline. V dropped 3 bases and J dropped 10 bases, with 7 bases sitting between them. The CDR3 extends over 12 amino acids. The CDR3 nucleotides read TGTGCCAGCAGTGACCGTAGATCACCCCTCCACTTT. This translates into CASSDRRSPLHF.

The chain couples TRBV15 to TRBJ1-1; perhaps TRBD1 as D (6 bases). The germline CDR1 and CDR2 sequences are LNHNV and YYDKDF (reference sequence). This CDR3 comprises 14 residues. Trimming took off 3 bases at V and 1 base at J, with 9 bases between the two ends. The CDR3 reads CATSRGRGNTEAFF. The CDR3 DNA sequence: TGTGCCACCAGCAGGGGCAGGGGGAACACTGAAGCTTTCTTT.

This chain uses TRBV7-2 with TRBJ2-5; 10 nucleotides agree with TRBD2. The CDR3 length is 16 residues. The ends lost 4 bases at V and 5 bases at J; junction bases unmatched: 10. Germline lookup yields CDR1 SGHTA and CDR2 FQGNSA. The CDR3 sequence: CASSSVAGGSLETQYF. In nucleotides, the CDR3 is TGTGCCAGCAGCTCTGTAGCGGGGGGCAGTTTGGAGACCCAGTACTTC.

In this sample, this clone turned up a few times. The gene calls are TRBV7-2 and TRBJ2-1, with 10 bases identical to TRBD2. Germline CDR1 is SGHTA and CDR2 is FQGNSA. This CDR3 has 16 residues. V shed 1 base, J shed 7 bases, and the junction held 7 bases outside the gene matches. The CDR3 region is CASSLEVAGGWNEQFF. The CDR3 DNA is TGTGCCAGCAGCTTAGAAGTAGCGGGAGGTTGGAATGAGCAGTTCTTC.

This rearrangement joins TRBV7-3 to TRBJ1-1; D call uncertain. Germline assignment: CDR1 SGHTA and CDR2 FQGTGA. This CDR3 contains 14 residues. The V and J ends lost 0 bases and 4 bases respectively, with 9 bases between them. CDR3 sequence reads: CASSLTVTSTEAFF. The CDR3 bases are TGTGCCAGCAGCTTAACTGTGACAAGCACTGAAGCTTTCTTT.

Here the CDR3 DNA reads TGTGCCACCCACCGACAGGGCTGGAATGAGCAGTTCTTC. Protein sequence: CATHRQGWNEQFF. The V and J genes are TRBV28 and TRBJ2-1; 7 bases map to TRBD1. Trimming at V came to 10 bases and at J to 7 bases, leaving 10 bases not matched to a gene. There are 13 residues in the CDR3. The V gene's germline CDR1 is MDHEN and CDR2 SYDVKM.

The genes are TRBV9 and TRBJ2-7, with TRBD1 matching over 10 bases. Germline CDR1 reads SGDLS; CDR2 reads YYNGEE. The length of the CDR3 is 16 residues. The ends lost 4 bases at V and 2 bases at J; junction bases unmatched: 9. CDR3 sequence (DNA): TGTGCCAGCAGCTCCCGTGGAGGGACAGGGGCCTACGAGCAGTACTTC. Translating gives CASSSRGGTGAYEQYF. Complete variable domain (other parts from reference TRBV9 and TRBJ2-7): DSGVTQTPKHLITATGQRVTLRCSPRSGDLSVYWYQQSLDQGLQFLIQYYNGEERAKGNILERFSAQQFPDLHSELNLSSLELGDSALYFCASSSRGGTGAYEQYFGPGTRLTVT.

This clone was counted a few times. This rearrangement joins TRBV7-3 to TRBJ1-1; a possible D gene is TRBD1 (5 bases). V shed 5 bases and J shed 2 bases, with 12 bases lying between them. The CDR3 length is 14 residues. Per germline, CDR1 SGHTA and CDR2 FQGTGA. Here the CDR3 reads CASSVQGPNTEAFF. The CDR3 DNA reads as TGTGCCAGCAGCGTGCAGGGTCCAAACACTGAAGCTTTCTTT.

This clone was seen only once. V is TRBV29-1 and J is TRBJ1-2; a weak D match, TRBD1 (5 bases). This CDR3 is built from 12 residues. Germline V CDR1 and CDR2: SQVTM, ANQGSEA. Trimming removed 2 bases from V and 8 bases from J, with 12 bases in between. The CDR3 sequence: CSVESLGVGYTF. The CDR3 bases are TGCAGCGTTGAAAGTCTAGGGGTCGGCTACACCTTC.

The chain links TRBV30 to TRBJ2-5; 9 bases fit TRBD2. CDR3 size: 12 residues. The V gene's germline CDR1 is GTSNPN and CDR2 SVGIG (reference sequence). V shed 7 bases, J shed 5 bases, and the junction held 5 bases outside the gene matches. The CDR3, as DNA: TGTGCCTCCTTAGCGGGAGTGGAGACCCAGTACTTC. Amino acid sequence: CASLAGVETQYF.

This clone was seen more than once but under ten times. The rearrangement uses TRBV12-3 or TRBV12-4 and TRBJ1-1; D might be TRBD1 (6 bases). Trimming took 5 bases from V and 9 from J, leaving 16 bases between them. The CDR3 consists of 13 residues. The CDR3, as DNA: TGTGCCAGCAGTGGGGGCCTTTCCGTCCAAGCTTTCTTT. Its protein product is CASSGGLSVQAFF.

The J gene is TRBJ2-2, the V gene TRBV12-5, with TRBD1 as a possible D gene (8 bases). Trimming removed 0 bases from V and 4 bases from J, with 12 bases in between. The CDR3 spans 16 residues. Looked up from germline, CDR1 is LGHNT and CDR2 is FRNRAP. In nucleotides, the CDR3 is TGTGCTAGTGGTTTGGTACAGGGGGGGGCCACCGGGGAGCTGTTTTTT. Translation gives CASGLVQGGATGELFF. Full variable domain (outside the CDR3, taken from reference TRBV12-5 and TRBJ2-2): DARVTQTPRHKVTEMGQEVTMRCQPILGHNTVFWYRQTMMQGLELLAYFRNRAPLDDSGMPKDRFSAEMPDATLATLKIQPSEPRDSAVYFCASGLVQGGATGELFFGEGSRLTVL.